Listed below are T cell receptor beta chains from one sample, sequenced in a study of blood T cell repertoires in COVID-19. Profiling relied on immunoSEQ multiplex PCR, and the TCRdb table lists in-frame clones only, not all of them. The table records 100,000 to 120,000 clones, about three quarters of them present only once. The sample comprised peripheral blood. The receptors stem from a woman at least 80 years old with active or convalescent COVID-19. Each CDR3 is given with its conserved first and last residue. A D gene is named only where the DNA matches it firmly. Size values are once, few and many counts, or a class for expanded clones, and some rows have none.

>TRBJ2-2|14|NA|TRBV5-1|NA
TGCGCCAGCAGCTCTTTTAGCGGCACCGGGGAGCTGTTTTTT
CASSSFSGTGELFF
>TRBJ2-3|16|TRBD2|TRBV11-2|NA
TGTGCCAGCAGAGGTACTAGCGGGAGGGCCCCTCATACGCAGTATTTT
CASRGTSGRAPHTQYF
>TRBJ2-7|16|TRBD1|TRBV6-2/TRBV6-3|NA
TGTGCCAGCAGCGATCTAGCCGGGACAGCCGATTTAAAGCAGTACTTC
CASSDLAGTADLKQYF
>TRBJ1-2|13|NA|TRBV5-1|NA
TGCGCCAGCACGATAGATCCCGTGTGGGGCTACACCTTC
CASTIDPVWGYTF
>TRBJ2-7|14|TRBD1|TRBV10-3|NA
TGTGCCATCAGTCCCGGGACAGAACCCTACGAGCAGTACTTC
CAISPGTEPYEQYF
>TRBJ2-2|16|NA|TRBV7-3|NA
TGTGCCAGCAGCCCGAGGGGAAGCGGGCCCCCCGGGGAGCTGTTTTTT
CASSPRGSGPPGELFF
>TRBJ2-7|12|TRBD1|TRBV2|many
TGTGCCAGCAGCTATACAGGGGGGGAGCAGTACTTC
CASSYTGGEQYF
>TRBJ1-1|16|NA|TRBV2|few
TGTGCCAGCAGCGTATTAGGGGATTGGTCGGGCACTGAAGCTTTCTTT
CASSVLGDWSGTEAFF
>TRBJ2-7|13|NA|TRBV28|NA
TGTGCCAGCATCGACGGCAGGACCTACGAGCAGTACTTC
CASIDGRTYEQYF
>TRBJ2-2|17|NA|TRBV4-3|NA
TGCGCCAGCAGCCCGTTGACAGGGTCGGGGGACACCGGGGAGCTGTTTTTT
CASSPLTGSGDTGELFF
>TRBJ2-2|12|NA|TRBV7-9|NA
TGTGCCAGCAGCCGGTATCCCGGGGAGCTGTTTTTT
CASSRYPGELFF
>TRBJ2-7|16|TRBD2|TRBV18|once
TGTGCCAGCTCACCACTTGGGGCGGGAGCCCCCTACGAGCAGTACTTC
CASSPLGAGAPYEQYF
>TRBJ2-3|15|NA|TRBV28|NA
TGTGCCAGCAGCCTGAGGCTGAACGCTGGGGATACGCAGTATTTT
CASSLRLNAGDTQYF
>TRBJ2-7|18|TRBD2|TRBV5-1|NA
TGCGCCAGCAGCTTGGGACTAGCGGGAGGGCGGTATCTCTACGAGCAGTACTTC
CASSLGLAGGRYLYEQYF
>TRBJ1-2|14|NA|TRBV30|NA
TGTGCCTGGAGTCCAGGACTGACTGGATATGGCTACACCTTC
CAWSPGLTGYGYTF
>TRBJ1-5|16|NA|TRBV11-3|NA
TGTGCCAGCAGATTCGAGACACTTTTTGGCAATCAGCCCCAGCATTTT
CASRFETLFGNQPQHF
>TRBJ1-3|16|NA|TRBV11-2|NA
TGTGCCAGCAGCTTGGCTTGGGGGGGGCACGGAAACACCATATATTTT
CASSLAWGGHGNTIYF
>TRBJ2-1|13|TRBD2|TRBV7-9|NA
TGTGCCAGCAGCTCACTAGCGGGATATGAGCAGTTCTTC
CASSSLAGYEQFF
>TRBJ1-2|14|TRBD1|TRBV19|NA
TGTGCCAGTAGTAGGGGACAGGGCGGTCTTGGCTACACCTTC
CASSRGQGGLGYTF
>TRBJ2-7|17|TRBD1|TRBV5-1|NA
TGCGCCAGCAGCTTTACCCTGGTGGCAGGGACAGCCTACGAGCAGTACTTC
CASSFTLVAGTAYEQYF
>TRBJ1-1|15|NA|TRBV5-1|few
TGCGCCAGCAGCACCGCACCTTGGGGCAACACTGAAGCTTTCTTT
CASSTAPWGNTEAFF
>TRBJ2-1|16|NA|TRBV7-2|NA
TGTGCCAGCAGCTTAGATGCGGGGTTCTCCTACAATGAGCAGTTCTTC
CASSLDAGFSYNEQFF
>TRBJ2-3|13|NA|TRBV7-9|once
TGTGCCAGCAGCTCTAGTGGCGCAGATACGCAGTATTTT
CASSSSGADTQYF
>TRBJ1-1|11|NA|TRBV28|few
TGTGCCAGCAGTTTCTTCACTGAAGCTTTCTTT
CASSFFTEAFF
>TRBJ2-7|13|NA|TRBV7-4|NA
TGTGCCAGCAACGCCGCTATTTCCTACGAGCAGTACTTC
CASNAAISYEQYF
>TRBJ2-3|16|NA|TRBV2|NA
TGTGCCAGCGGCCTAGGGGGTAGCGGGCGTACAGATACGCAGTATTTT
CASGLGGSGRTDTQYF
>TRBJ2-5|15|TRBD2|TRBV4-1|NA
TGCGCCAGCAGCCAAGGTCTAGCGGTCCAAGAGACCCAGTACTTC
CASSQGLAVQETQYF
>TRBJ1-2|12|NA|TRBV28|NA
TGTGCCAGCAGTTTACGAGAGTATGGCTACACCTTC
CASSLREYGYTF
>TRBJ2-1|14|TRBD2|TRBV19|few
TGTGCCAGTCAAACTAGCGGATCCTACAATGAGCAGTTCTTC
CASQTSGSYNEQFF
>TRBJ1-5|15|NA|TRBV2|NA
TGTGCCAGCAGTGAAACGGCCCGAGGGATTCAGCCCCAGCATTTT
CASSETARGIQPQHF
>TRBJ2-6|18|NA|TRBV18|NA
TGTGCCAGCTCACCACCGGGGGGAATCTACTCTGGGGCCAACGTCCTGACTTTC
CASSPPGGIYSGANVLTF
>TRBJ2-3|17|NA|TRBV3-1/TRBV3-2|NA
TGTGCCAGCAGCCATGAGGGGACGGGGAGGTACACAGATACGCAGTATTTT
CASSHEGTGRYTDTQYF
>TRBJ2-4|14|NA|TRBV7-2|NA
TGTGCCAGCAGCTTAACAGGGGCCAAAAACATTCAGTACTTC
CASSLTGAKNIQYF
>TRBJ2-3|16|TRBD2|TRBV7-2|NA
TGTGCCAGCAGGTCCCCCGGACTAGCTGCGTCAGATACGCAGTATTTT
CASRSPGLAASDTQYF
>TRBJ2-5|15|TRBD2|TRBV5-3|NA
TGTGCCAGAAGCTTGGTACTAGCGGGAGCGCCGACCCAGTACTTC
CARSLVLAGAPTQYF
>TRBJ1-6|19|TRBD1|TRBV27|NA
TGTGCCAGCAGTTTATTTTATCCTAAGGACAGGGTCTATAATTCACCCCTCCACTTT
CASSLFYPKDRVYNSPLHF
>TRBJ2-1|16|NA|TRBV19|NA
TGTGCCAGTAGTATAGTCGCAGGGGACTCCTACAATGAGCAGTTCTTC
CASSIVAGDSYNEQFF
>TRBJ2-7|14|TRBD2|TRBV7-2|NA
TGTGCCAGCCGCGGTCGCGGGAGCTCCTACGAGCAGTACTTC
CASRGRGSSYEQYF